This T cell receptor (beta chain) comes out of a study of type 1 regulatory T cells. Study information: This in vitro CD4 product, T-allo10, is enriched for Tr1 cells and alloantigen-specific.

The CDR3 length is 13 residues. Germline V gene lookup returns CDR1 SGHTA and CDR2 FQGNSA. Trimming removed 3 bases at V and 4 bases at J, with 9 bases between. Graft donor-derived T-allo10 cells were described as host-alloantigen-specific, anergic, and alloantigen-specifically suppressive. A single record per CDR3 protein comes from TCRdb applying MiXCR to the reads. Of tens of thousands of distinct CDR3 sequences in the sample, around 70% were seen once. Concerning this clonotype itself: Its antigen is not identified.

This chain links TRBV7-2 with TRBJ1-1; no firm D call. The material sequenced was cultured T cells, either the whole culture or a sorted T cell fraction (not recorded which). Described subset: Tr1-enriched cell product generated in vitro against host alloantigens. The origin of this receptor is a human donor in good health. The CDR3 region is CASSFFPTTEAFF. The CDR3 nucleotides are TGTGCCAGCAGCTTCTTCCCCACCACTGAAGCTTTCTTT.